Listed below are T cell receptor beta chains from one sample, sequenced in a study of cytomegalovirus exposure and HLA in healthy donors. Here immunoSEQ multiplex PCR was the method, and the copy in TCRdb shows in-frame clones only, minus some. The data show approximately 79,000 clones, 65% to 85% seen once. The sequenced material came from PBMCs. All receptors come from a woman between 35 and 50 years old in good health and CMV-seropositive. The CDR3 runs from the conserved cysteine through the conserved F or W. Each record gives: V gene, J gene, D gene, clone size, CDR3 protein, CDR3 DNA. A D gene is named only where the DNA matches it firmly. The size entry is marked missing in some rows and otherwise reads once, few, many or a size class.

TRBV5-1	TRBJ2-7	TRBD2	.	CASSFTSGDYYEQYF	TGCGCCAGCAGCTTTACTAGCGGGGACTACTACGAGCAGTACTTC
TRBV30	TRBJ2-5	.	.	CAWSKQGGQETQYF	TGTGCCTGGAGTAAACAGGGTGGACAAGAGACCCAGTACTTC
TRBV7-9	TRBJ1-2	TRBD1	.	CASSRQGALGNYGYTF	TGTGCCAGCAGCAGACAGGGGGCGCTTGGTAACTATGGCTACACCTTC
TRBV4-1	TRBJ2-1	TRBD2	.	CASSQVPRLLAGLNYNEQFF	TGCGCCAGCAGCCAAGTACCTCGGCTTTTAGCGGGGTTAAATTACAATGAGCAGTTCTTC
TRBV28	TRBJ2-5	TRBD2	.	CASTAYALLTSRRETQYF	TGTGCCAGCACCGCTTATGCCCTCCTGACTAGCCGGCGGGAGACCCAGTACTTC
TRBV4-2	TRBJ2-7	TRBD2	.	CASSQERTSAYEQYF	TGTGCCAGCAGCCAAGAGAGGACTAGTGCCTACGAGCAGTACTTC
TRBV5-1	TRBJ1-3	.	.	CASSLGIQGSGNTIYF	TGCGCCAGCAGCTTGGGTATTCAGGGATCTGGAAACACCATATATTTT
TRBV6-5	TRBJ1-1	TRBD1	once	CASRSRDRDTEAFF	TGTGCCAGCAGGTCCCGGGACAGGGACACTGAAGCTTTCTTT
TRBV7-6	TRBJ1-1	TRBD1	once	CASSPTGMNTEAFF	TGTGCCAGCAGCCCGACAGGGATGAACACTGAAGCTTTCTTT
TRBV5-1	TRBJ2-5	TRBD2	once	CASSSLAGNQETQYF	TGCGCCAGCAGCTCACTAGCGGGAAACCAAGAGACCCAGTACTTC
TRBV15	TRBJ2-7	TRBD1	.	CATSRGGTGVYEQYF	TGTGCCACCAGCAGAGGGGGGACAGGGGTTTACGAGCAGTACTTC
TRBV5-1	TRBJ2-5	.	.	CASSFQSGPETQYF	TGCGCCAGCAGCTTCCAGAGCGGGCCGGAGACCCAGTACTTC
TRBV15	TRBJ1-2	TRBD1	.	CATSRVGQDYGYTF	TGTGCCACCAGCAGAGTAGGACAGGACTATGGCTACACCTTC
TRBV19	TRBJ1-5	TRBD1	.	CASTLGTGVRGNQPQHF	TGTGCCAGTACCCTCGGGACAGGGGTAAGGGGCAATCAGCCCCAGCATTTT
TRBV10-2	TRBJ1-2	.	.	CASSESRDYGYTF	TGCGCCAGCAGTGAGTCGAGGGACTATGGCTACACCTTC
TRBV5-4	TRBJ2-2	TRBD1	.	CASSLRDRRNTGELFF	TGTGCCAGCAGCTTACGGGACAGGCGGAACACCGGGGAGCTGTTTTTT
TRBV2	TRBJ1-3	TRBD1	once	CASRANPTGLSSGNTIYF	TGTGCCAGCAGGGCCAATCCGACAGGGCTAAGCTCTGGAAACACCATATATTTT
TRBV6-1	TRBJ2-3	TRBD2	once	CASSNGGAVLDTQYF	TGTGCCAGCTCGAACGGGGGGGCCGTCCTGGATACGCAGTATTTT
TRBV9	TRBJ2-3	TRBD1	.	CASSPSPGTGSTDTQYF	TGTGCCAGCAGCCCAAGCCCCGGGACAGGTAGCACAGATACGCAGTATTTT
TRBV6-5	TRBJ2-5	TRBD1	once	CASSWDREQTQYF	TGTGCCAGCAGCTGGGACAGGGAACAGACCCAGTACTTC
TRBV28	TRBJ1-4	TRBD1	.	CASSLSEGAYEKLFF	TGTGCCAGCAGTTTATCAGAGGGGGCGTATGAAAAACTGTTTTTT
TRBV14	TRBJ2-3	TRBD2	.	CASSQERASGGATQYF	TGTGCCAGCAGCCAAGAAAGGGCTAGCGGGGGTGCTACGCAGTATTTT
TRBV30	TRBJ2-1	TRBD2	.	CAWRRERYNEQFF	TGTGCCTGGAGGCGGGAGCGATACAATGAGCAGTTCTTC
TRBV30	TRBJ1-1	.	.	CAWSWAGMNTEAFF	TGTGCCTGGTCATGGGCAGGCATGAACACTGAAGCTTTCTTT
TRBV7-2	TRBJ1-1	TRBD1	few	CASSARGRGTLEAFF	TGTGCCAGCAGCGCTCGGGGCAGGGGGACCCTTGAAGCTTTCTTT
TRBV2	TRBJ2-3	.	.	CASSGEQASTDTQYF	TGTGCCAGCAGTGGTGAACAGGCTAGCACAGATACGCAGTATTTT
TRBV6-1	TRBJ2-1	TRBD2	.	CASSDRDGRDEQFF	TGTGCCAGCAGTGACAGGGATGGGAGGGATGAGCAGTTCTTC
TRBV6-5	TRBJ2-3	.	.	CASSYEGVAQYF	TGTGCCAGCAGTTATGAAGGAGTTGCGCAGTATTTT
TRBV5-8	TRBJ1-1	.	few	CASSLVRTQGKAFF	TGTGCCAGCAGCTTGGTGCGGACCCAGGGTAAGGCTTTCTTT
TRBV5-5	TRBJ2-7	.	.	CASSRKTDSYEQYF	TGTGCCAGCAGCCGAAAGACAGATAGCTACGAGCAGTACTTC
TRBV5-6	TRBJ1-6	.	.	CASRRTELNSPLHF	TGTGCCAGCAGGAGGACAGAGCTAAATTCACCCCTCCACTTT
TRBV5-3	TRBJ2-7	.	.	CARSWDWTGSSYEQYF	TGTGCCAGAAGCTGGGACTGGACAGGAAGCTCCTACGAGCAGTACTTC
TRBV30	TRBJ1-5	TRBD1	.	CAWSPGQDNQPQHF	TGTGCCTGGAGCCCGGGACAGGACAATCAGCCCCAGCATTTT
TRBV7-9	TRBJ2-5	.	.	CASSSQAYQETQYF	TGTGCCAGCAGCTCCCAGGCGTACCAAGAGACCCAGTACTTC
TRBV18	TRBJ2-7	.	.	CASSPPIHSPSYEQYF	TGTGCCAGCTCACCCCCAATTCACAGTCCTTCCTACGAGCAGTACTTC
TRBV29-1	TRBJ1-2	TRBD1	.	CSVTGGSLYGYTF	TGCAGCGTTACAGGGGGCTCTCTCTATGGCTACACCTTC